Listed below are T cell receptor beta chains from one sample, sequenced in a study of regulatory T cells in long-lasting Graves disease. TCRdb reanalysed the multiplex PCR reads using MiXCR and keeps one entry per CDR3 protein. This table has 650,000 to 700,000 distinct CDR3 sequences, about 32% appearing once. Sequencing used peripheral blood mononuclear cells (PBMCs), obtained when the disease was refractory, from a patient treated with antithyroid drugs. The receptor set was obtained from a female donor with Graves disease. The conserved cysteine and the conserved F or W are not part of the CDR3 here.

len	v_gene	j_gene	CDR3aa
12	TRBV28	TRBJ2-4	ASRKGPAKNIQY
10	TRBV19	TRBJ1-1	ASGLGDTEAF
13	TRBV28	TRBJ1-5	ASSWTGGPNQPQH
12	TRBV28	TRBJ1-2	ASLARDRSYGYT
11	TRBV30	TRBJ2-5	AWSPGTSETQY
14	TRBV12-3/TRBV12-4	TRBJ1-2	ASTPFLTATMRGYT
11	TRBV12-3/TRBV12-4	TRBJ2-5	AGSWNPGETQY
13	TRBV20-1	TRBJ1-2	SADGGGQDNYGYT
15	TRBV20-1	TRBJ2-7	SARDLRGETDSYEQY
14	TRBV20-1	TRBJ2-5	SARAGTGGRQETQY
12	TRBV29-1	TRBJ2-1	SVLRQGEYNEQF
13	TRBV2	TRBJ1-5	ASSERRNSNQPQH
12	TRBV15	TRBJ1-5	ATSRGQDNQPQH
12	TRBV29-1	TRBJ1-2	STYGATNNYGYT
13	TRBV7-2	TRBJ2-1	ASSLGLLVGDEQF
14	TRBV12-3/TRBV12-4	TRBJ2-7	ASSFGDRLHYYEQY
12	TRBV5-6	TRBJ1-4	ASSPGALYEKLF
11	TRBV3-1	TRBJ2-7	ASSHQGQYEQY
12	TRBV5-6	TRBJ2-2	ASSLQVPTGELF
10	TRBV20-1	TRBJ1-2	SARESASGYT
10	TRBV2	TRBJ2-7	ASRRDSREQY
11	TRBV29-1	TRBJ2-5	SVYGRGGETQY
11	TRBV2	TRBJ2-7	ASSGTSSYEQY
17	TRBV28	TRBJ1-6	ASSPSRVPGLKVDSPLH
11	TRBV11-2	TRBJ2-7	ASSLVGNYEQY
14	TRBV28	TRBJ1-1	ASSSPGQGGNTEAF
13	TRBV20-1	TRBJ1-1	SATLDLWVNTEAF
14	TRBV12-3/TRBV12-4	TRBJ1-1	ASIPKYGDRGTEAF
11	TRBV29-1	TRBJ2-2	SVITGGTGELF
9	TRBV29-1	TRBJ1-1	SVSGVPEAF
14	TRBV28	TRBJ1-6	ASSSPTGSDNSPLH
13	TRBV11-2	TRBJ1-2	ASSQDFPGSYGYT
11	TRBV12-3/TRBV12-4	TRBJ1-3	ASSLKEGNTIY
14	TRBV5-1	TRBJ1-1	ASSLSRGRANTEAF
13	TRBV7-7	TRBJ1-5	ASSSRPVGNQPQH
13	TRBV24-1	TRBJ2-2	ATSEELAGPGELF
14	TRBV3-1	TRBJ2-7	ASSQDHRTGRDEQY
12	TRBV20-1	TRBJ1-5	SASLGRSLEPQH
12	TRBV27	TRBJ1-2	ASSTRQGWNGYT
14	TRBV5-6	TRBJ1-3	ASSGYRVNSGNTIY
13	TRBV6-5	TRBJ1-5	ASSYSGDSNQPQH
13	TRBV27	TRBJ1-5	ASSLVWQGNQPQH
12	TRBV2	TRBJ2-3	ASLGITLTDTQY
13	TRBV6-5	TRBJ2-5	ASSYATGPRETQY